The sequence of this T cell receptor (beta chain) was determined in a study of cytomegalovirus exposure and HLA in healthy donors. PCR primers comprised 60 Vbeta and 13 Jbeta primers. Libraries were prepared by immunoSEQ multiplex PCR; TCRdb keeps only in-frame clonotypes and omits some of them. The sample holds 150,000 to 200,000 clones, more than 70% seen once. General study points: Available immune exposure information covered CMV serostatus only. Reportedly, TCR beta sequences accurately predicted HLA-A and HLA-B alleles in most subjects.

With regard to this clone: Its antigen is unidentified.

The sequence was collected from a middle-aged woman in good health and CMV-seropositive. Sequencing was carried out using PBMCs.

The chain's CDR3 is CASSPTGVMYTQYF. CDR3 bases: TGTGCCAGCAGCCCGACAGGAGTCATGTATACGCAGTATTTT. The chain has TRBV6-1 and TRBJ2-3, with D perhaps matching TRBD1 (6 bases). The V end was cut by 6 bases, the J end by 7 bases, with 17 bases between. The CDR3 spans 14 residues. CDR1 and CDR2 (germline): MNHNS, SASEGT.